The clone carrying this TCR beta chain was observed a handful of times. The antigen is not known. Using constant-segment primers, 5'RACE produced TCR alpha and TCR beta cDNA libraries carrying sample barcodes and UMIs. TCRdb reanalysed the 5' RACE reads using MiXCR and keeps one entry per CDR3 protein. The sample has 200,000 to 250,000 distinct CDR3 sequences, approximately 9% seen once; the top ten hold around 23%. V lost 6 bases to trimming and J lost 5 bases, with 13 bases between them. Germline CDR1 MNHEY, CDR2 SVGEGT. The CDR3 is made up of 13 amino acids. This specimen belongs to a study of T-cell memory formation after mild COVID-19. Study-wide findings and caveats: Day 37-peaking second-wave clones had unconfirmed SARS-CoV-2 specificity.

Sequenced sample: PBMCs or a T cell subset sorted from them (not recorded which). The TCR comes from a man aged 18 to 30 who had mild COVID-19 (a few samples of this study predate the infection). Cell type and time point are not known. The J gene is TRBJ1-1, the V gene TRBV6-2 or TRBV6-3, with unresolved D. CDR3 region: CASSHSSETEAFF. CDR3 DNA: TGTGCCAGCAGCCACTCGTCGGAGACTGAAGCTTTCTTT.